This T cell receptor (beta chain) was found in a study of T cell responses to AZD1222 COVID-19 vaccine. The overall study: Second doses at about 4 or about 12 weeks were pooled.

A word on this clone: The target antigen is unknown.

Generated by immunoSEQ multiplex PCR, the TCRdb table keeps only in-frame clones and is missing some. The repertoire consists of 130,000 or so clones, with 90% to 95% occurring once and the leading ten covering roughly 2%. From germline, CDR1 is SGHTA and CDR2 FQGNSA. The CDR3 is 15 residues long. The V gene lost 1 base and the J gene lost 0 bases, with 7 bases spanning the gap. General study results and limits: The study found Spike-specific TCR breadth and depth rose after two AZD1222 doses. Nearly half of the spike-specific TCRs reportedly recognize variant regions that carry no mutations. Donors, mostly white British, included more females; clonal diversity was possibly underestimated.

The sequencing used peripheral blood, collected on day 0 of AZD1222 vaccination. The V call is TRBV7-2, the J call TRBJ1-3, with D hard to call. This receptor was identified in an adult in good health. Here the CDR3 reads CASSLDRTSGNTIYF. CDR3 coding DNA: TGTGCCAGCAGCTTAGACAGAACCTCTGGAAACACCATATATTTT.